This TCR beta chain originates from a study of sequential checkpoint blockade in melanoma. As for the study in general: Arm A got nivolumab then ipilimumab; arm B the reverse, 1:1. Each arm's sequence ended with maintenance nivolumab.

Sample treatment: randomized to nivolumab then ipilimumab (arm A) or the reverse (arm B). Patients had received no earlier DNA-damaging chemotherapy. Sorted cells were live CD3+CD8+, lacking CD19 and CD56, from PBMCs. In germline, CDR1 is MNHEY, CDR2 SMNVEV (reference sequence). V lost 6 bases to trimming and J lost 2 bases; unmatched junction nucleotides: 6. The CDR3 loop spans 16 amino acids. Clones were read by immunoSEQ multiplex PCR, and TCRdb kept only the in-frame ones, dropping some. The top ten hold about 41% of the sample, which has some 9,400 clones, about 60% seen once. The chain combines TRBV27 with TRBJ2-3, with 12 bases matching TRBD2. The source was CD8+ T cells sorted from blood (inferred from file names), collected from a patient given nivolumab and ipilimumab in sequence. The receptor comes from a human donor with melanoma. The CDR3 bases are TGTGCCAGCAGCGAAGGACTAGCGGGACTCACAGATACGCAGTATTTT. It codes for CASSEGLAGLTDTQYF.